Presented here are 20 T cell receptor beta chains from one specimen sequenced in a study of cytomegalovirus exposure and HLA in healthy donors. Libraries were prepared by immunoSEQ multiplex PCR; TCRdb keeps only in-frame clonotypes and omits some of them. The repertoire holds about 56,000 clones, with roughly 92% as singletons. Sequencing was performed on PBMCs. These receptors all stem from a man in his late teens or twenties in good health and CMV-seronegative.

The genes are TRBV2 and TRBJ2-2; 11 bases match TRBD2. Trimming cost V 8 bases and J 6 bases; bases outside gene matches: 11. Germline loops: CDR1 SNHLY, CDR2 FYNNEI. The CDR3 covers 16 residues. The chain's CDR3 is CASDAAPGLAAGELFF. For the CDR3, the DNA is TGTGCCAGCGATGCTGCACCGGGACTAGCGGCCGGGGAGCTGTTTTTT.

The chain combines TRBV28 with TRBJ2-7; 7 bases fit TRBD1. The germline V gene encodes CDR1 MDHEN and CDR2 SYDVKM. V was clipped by 5 bases and J by 3 bases; unmatched bases: 10. The CDR3 consists of 15 residues. The CDR3 sequence is CASSHSGTANYEQYF. In nucleotides, the CDR3 is TGTGCCAGCAGTCACTCCGGGACAGCAAACTACGAGCAGTACTTC.

The rearrangement links TRBV2 to TRBJ2-5; D is perhaps TRBD1 (6 bases). Trimming took 0 bases from V and 1 from J, leaving 9 bases between them. CDR3 length: 15 residues. The germline V gene has CDR1 SNHLY and CDR2 FYNNEI. The CDR3 region has the DNA TGTGCCAGCAGTGAAGCGGGGGCAGCCCAAGAGACCCAGTACTTC. The encoded protein is CASSEAGAAQETQYF.

Here the CDR3 DNA reads TGCGCCAGCAGCCAAGATCGACTAGCGGGAGGGCCGGGTGAGCAGTTCTTC. This gives the protein CASSQDRLAGGPGEQFF. The chain uses TRBV4-3 and TRBJ2-1; 14 bases are a match to TRBD2. Germline lookup yields CDR1 LGHNA and CDR2 YSLEER. This CDR3 region has 17 residues. The ends lost 0 bases at V and 9 bases at J; junction bases unmatched: 7.

The chain recombines TRBV5-4 with TRBJ1-1; 8 bases fit TRBD1. This CDR3 contains 13 residues. In germline, CDR1 is SGHNT, CDR2 YYREEE (reference sequence). V lost 2 bases and J lost 5; bases outside the gene matches: 2. CDR3 residues: CASSLQGGTEAFF. CDR3 in DNA: TGTGCCAGCAGCTTACAGGGGGGTACTGAAGCTTTCTTT.

The chain combines TRBV28 with TRBJ2-7; the match to TRBD2 covers 9 bases. The CDR3 spans 16 residues. V dropped 1 base and J dropped 2; count of bases not matched to a gene: 6. Germline-derived CDR1 and CDR2 are MDHEN and SYDVKM. The CDR3 loop reads CASSLSRLAETYEQYF. CDR3 bases: TGTGCCAGCAGTTTATCTCGACTAGCGGAGACCTACGAGCAGTACTTC. The whole variable domain, remainder taken from reference TRBV28 and TRBJ2-7, is DVKVTQSSRYLVKRTGEKVFLECVQDMDHENMFWYRQDPGLGLRLIYFSYDVKMKEKGDIPEGYSVSREKKERFSLILESASTNQTSMYLCASSLSRLAETYEQYFGPGTRLTVT.

This clone was observed once. V gene TRBV10-3 combines with J gene TRBJ2-3; no clear D gene. V lost 7 bases and J lost 2, with 4 bases in between. The germline V gene has CDR1 ENHRY and CDR2 SYGVKD. The CDR3 runs 11 residues. CDR3: CAITNTDTQYF. The CDR3 DNA reads as TGTGCCATCACTAACACAGATACGCAGTATTTT.

V gene TRBV19 combines with J gene TRBJ2-7, with TRBD1 matching 8 bases. The CDR3 runs 13 residues. Losses at the gene ends were 6 bases for V and 7 bases for J; bases not matched to a gene: 8. Germline assignment: CDR1 LNHDA and CDR2 SQIVND (reference sequence). DNA of the CDR3: TGTGCCAGTAGCACAGGGGGAAGGGAAGAGCAGTACTTC. It encodes CASSTGGREEQYF.

The V and J genes are TRBV28 and TRBJ2-1; 12 nucleotides match TRBD2. This CDR3 is 14 amino acids long. With 5 bases clipped from V and 12 bases from J, the junction kept 8 bases outside the gene matches. Germline V gene sequence: CDR1 MDHEN, CDR2 SYDVKM. The CDR3 DNA sequence: TGTGCCAGCAGTCCCGGACTAGCGGGGACGGGGCAGTTCTTC. It encodes CASSPGLAGTGQFF. The whole variable domain, filled in from reference TRBV28 and TRBJ2-1, reads DVKVTQSSRYLVKRTGEKVFLECVQDMDHENMFWYRQDPGLGLRLIYFSYDVKMKEKGDIPEGYSVSREKKERFSLILESASTNQTSMYLCASSPGLAGTGQFFGPGTRLTVL.

In nucleotides, the CDR3 is TGTGCCAGCTGGTCAAGGAGCTCCTACAATGAGCAGTTCTTC. Translating it yields CASWSRSSYNEQFF. The chain has TRBV6-1 and TRBJ2-1; no clear D gene. Germline-derived CDR1 and CDR2 are MNHNS and SASEGT. Trimming pared 8 bases from V and 0 bases from J, leaving 11 bases between. This CDR3 spans 14 amino acids.

The chain recombines TRBV27 with TRBJ1-5; D is uncertain. Germline CDR1 and CDR2: MNHEY and SMNVEV (reference sequence). With 3 bases removed from V and 4 bases from J, the gap between germline ends came to 10 bases. The CDR3 spans 14 residues. CDR3 sequence: CASSLVWQNQPQHF. CDR3 sequence (DNA): TGTGCCAGCAGTTTGGTCTGGCAGAATCAGCCCCAGCATTTT.

CDR3 amino acids: CASSRRGVPWETQYF. The CDR3 DNA follows: TGTGCCAGCAGCCGGCGGGGAGTGCCTTGGGAGACCCAGTACTTC. This chain uses TRBV14 with TRBJ2-5; D perhaps matches TRBD2 (6 bases). V was cut by 4 bases and J by 5 bases, with 17 bases left in between. Germline V gives CDR1 SGHDN, CDR2 FVKESK. This CDR3 has 15 amino acids. Filled out from reference TRBV14 and TRBJ2-5, the complete variable domain reads EAGVTQFPSHSVIEKGQTVTLRCDPISGHDNLYWYRRVMGKEIKFLLHFVKESKQDESGMPNNRFLAERTGGTYSTLKVQPAELEDSGVYFCASSRRGVPWETQYFGPGTRLLVL.

This chain uses TRBV13 with TRBJ2-2; 7 bases are a match to TRBD2. Germline assignment: CDR1 PRHDT and CDR2 FYEKMQ (reference sequence). The V segment lost 5 bases and the J segment 3 bases; nucleotides outside the gene matches: 6. This CDR3 region has 15 residues. The DNA for the CDR3 is TGTGCCAGCAGCCAAGCGCGGGAGTACACCGGGGAGCTGTTTTTT. It translates to CASSQAREYTGELFF.

The chain links TRBV5-4 to TRBJ2-5, with TRBD1 as a possible D gene (5 bases). CDR3 size: 12 residues. V was cut by 4 bases and J by 5 bases, with 9 bases left in between. Looked up from germline, CDR1 is SGHNT and CDR2 is YYREEE (reference sequence). CDR3 residues: CASSPAGETQYF. The CDR3 nucleotides are TGTGCCAGCAGCCCCGCAGGGGAGACCCAGTACTTC.

The rearrangement uses TRBV5-4 and TRBJ2-5; 10 bases match TRBD1. The ends lost 0 bases at V and 4 bases at J; junction bases unmatched: 6. CDR3 length: 16 amino acids. CDR1 SGHNT and CDR2 YYREEE come from the germline V gene (reference sequence). CDR3 in DNA: TGTGCCAGCAGCTTGGCCGCGACAGGGGGCACAGAGACCCAGTACTTC. It codes for CASSLAATGGTETQYF.

The chain carries TRBV7-8 and TRBJ2-5; 11 bases align to TRBD2. Per the germline V gene, CDR1 is SGHVS and CDR2 is FQNEAQ. V dropped 5 bases and J dropped 4; count of bases not matched to a gene: 12. The CDR3 has 17 amino acids. CDR3 protein: CASSLGTSGGGRETQYF. CDR3 coding DNA: TGTGCCAGCAGCCTTGGGACTAGCGGAGGGGGGCGAGAGACCCAGTACTTC.

The chain couples TRBV2 to TRBJ1-3; the D is unclear. Deletions cut 3 bases from V and 0 bases from J, with 9 bases between. Germline assignment: CDR1 SNHLY and CDR2 FYNNEI. The CDR3 is made up of 15 amino acids. The CDR3 DNA is TGTGCCAGCAGTGATTTAACAACCTCTGGAAACACCATATATTTT. Amino acids: CASSDLTTSGNTIYF.

J is TRBJ2-7 and V is TRBV6-5; TRBD2 is a possible D gene (5 bases). The CDR3 is made up of 14 amino acids. CDR1 MNHEY and CDR2 SVGAGI come from the germline V gene. V was clipped by 0 bases and J by 4 bases, with 10 bases between them. CDR3 in DNA: TGTGCCAGCAGTTACTCGCCGGGAAGGTACGAGCAGTACTTC. It codes for CASSYSPGRYEQYF.

The CDR3 DNA sequence: TGTGCCAGTAGTAGCGGATCCTACAATGAGCAGTTCTTC. Encoded protein: CASSSGSYNEQFF. The rearrangement uses TRBV19 and TRBJ2-1; D is unresolved. V was shortened by 4 bases and J by 1 base, with 5 bases between the two germline ends. CDR1 is LNHDA and CDR2 is SQIVND in the germline V gene (reference sequence). The CDR3 is 13 residues long.

The chain is built from TRBV7-9 and TRBJ1-2; 7 bases agree with TRBD1. The J segment lost 0 bases and the V segment lost 0 bases, leaving 10 bases of the junction unmatched. CDR3 length: 18 residues. CDR1 is SEHNR, CDR2 FQNEAQ, per germline (reference sequence). CDR3 DNA sequence: TGTGCCAGCAGCTTAGCGCTTCGGGACAGAGAAGCTAACTATGGCTACACCTTC. Translating gives CASSLALRDREANYGYTF.